This is a list of T cell receptor beta chains from one sample in a study of blood T cells in healthy people across ages. In TCRdb, the 5' RACE reads were re-called with MiXCR into one record per CDR3 protein. The sample comprises 500,000 to 700,000 distinct CDR3 sequences, about 28% of which are singletons, and 15% to 17% rests with the top ten. Sequenced sample: blood. The source is a woman aged 80 or over in good health. Each CDR3 is given with its conserved first and last residue. Each record gives: V gene, J gene, CDR3 protein.

v_gene: TRBV28
j_gene: TRBJ2-1
CDR3aa: CASSLSSGLAGVYEQFF

v_gene: TRBV7-9
j_gene: TRBJ2-1
CDR3aa: CASSPPSGDTSYNEQFF

v_gene: TRBV3-1
j_gene: TRBJ2-2
CDR3aa: CASRDYGISTGGLFF

v_gene: TRBV5-1
j_gene: TRBJ1-6
CDR3aa: CASSLSFPGQGNSPLHF

v_gene: TRBV5-1
j_gene: TRBJ2-4
CDR3aa: CASSLEAVRNIQYF

v_gene: TRBV7-8
j_gene: TRBJ1-6
CDR3aa: CASSLTRTGNSPLHF

v_gene: TRBV20-1
j_gene: TRBJ2-3
CDR3aa: CSAGAGRSTDTQYF

v_gene: TRBV20-1
j_gene: TRBJ1-2
CDR3aa: CSAPPGAPYGYTF

v_gene: TRBV24-1
j_gene: TRBJ2-3
CDR3aa: CATSETGQGTDTQYF

v_gene: TRBV5-6
j_gene: TRBJ2-2
CDR3aa: CASSYTGAPDGELFF

v_gene: TRBV20-1
j_gene: TRBJ1-5
CDR3aa: CSAPGGISNQPQHF

v_gene: TRBV6-2/TRBV6-3
j_gene: TRBJ2-3
CDR3aa: CATTSGYGSTDTQYF